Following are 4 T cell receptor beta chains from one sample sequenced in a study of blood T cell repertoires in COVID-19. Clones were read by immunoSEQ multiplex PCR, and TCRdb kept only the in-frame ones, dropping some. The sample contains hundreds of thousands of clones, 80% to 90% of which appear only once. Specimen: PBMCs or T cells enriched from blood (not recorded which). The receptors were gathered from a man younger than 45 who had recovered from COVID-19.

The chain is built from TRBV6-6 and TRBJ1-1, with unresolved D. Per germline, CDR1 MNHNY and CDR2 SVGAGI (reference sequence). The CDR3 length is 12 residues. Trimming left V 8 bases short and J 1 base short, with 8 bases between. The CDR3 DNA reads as TGTGCCAGCGTCTATGGGAACACTGAAGCTTTCTTT. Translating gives CASVYGNTEAFF.

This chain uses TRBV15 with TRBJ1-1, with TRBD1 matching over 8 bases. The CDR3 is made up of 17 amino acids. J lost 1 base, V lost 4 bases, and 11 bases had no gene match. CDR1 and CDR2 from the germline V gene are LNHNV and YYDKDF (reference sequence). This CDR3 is CATSKPRGRKSNTEAFF. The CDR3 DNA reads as TGTGCCACCAGCAAGCCCAGGGGGCGTAAATCGAACACTGAAGCTTTCTTT.

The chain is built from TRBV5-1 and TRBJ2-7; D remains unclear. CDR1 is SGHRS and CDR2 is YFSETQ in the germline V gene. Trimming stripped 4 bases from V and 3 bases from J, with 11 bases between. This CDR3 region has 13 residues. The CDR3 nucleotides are TGCGCCAGCAGCGTGCAGGTGGACTACGAGCAGTACTTC. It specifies CASSVQVDYEQYF.

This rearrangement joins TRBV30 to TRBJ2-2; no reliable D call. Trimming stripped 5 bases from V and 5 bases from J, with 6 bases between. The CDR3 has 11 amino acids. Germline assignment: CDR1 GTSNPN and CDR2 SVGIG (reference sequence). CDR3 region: CAWSGTGELFF. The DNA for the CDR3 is TGTGCCTGGTCCGGGACCGGGGAGCTGTTTTTT. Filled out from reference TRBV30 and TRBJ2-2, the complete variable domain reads SQTIHQWPATLVQPVGSPLSLECTVEGTSNPNLYWYRQAAGRGLQLLFYSVGIGQISSEVPQNLSASRPQDRQFILSSKKLLLSDSGFYLCAWSGTGELFFGEGSRLTVL.